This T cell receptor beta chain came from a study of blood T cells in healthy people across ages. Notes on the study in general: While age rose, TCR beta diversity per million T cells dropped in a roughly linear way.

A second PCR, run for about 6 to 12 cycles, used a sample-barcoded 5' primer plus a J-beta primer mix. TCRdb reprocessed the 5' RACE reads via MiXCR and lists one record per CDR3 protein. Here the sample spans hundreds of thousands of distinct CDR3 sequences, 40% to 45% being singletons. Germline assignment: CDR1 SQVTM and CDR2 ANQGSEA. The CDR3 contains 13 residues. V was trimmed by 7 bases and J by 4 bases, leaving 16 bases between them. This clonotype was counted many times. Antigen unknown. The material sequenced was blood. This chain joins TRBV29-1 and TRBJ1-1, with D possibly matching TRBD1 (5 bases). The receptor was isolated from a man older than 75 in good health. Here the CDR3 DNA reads TGCAGCGCCGGCGGGGACTCGGCCACTGAAGCTTTCTTT. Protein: CSAGGDSATEAFF. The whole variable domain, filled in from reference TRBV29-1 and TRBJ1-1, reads SAVISQKPSRDICQRGTSLTIQCQVDSQVTMMFWYRQQPGQSLTLIATANQGSEATYESGFVIDKFPISRPNLTFSTLTVSNMSPEDSSIYLCSAGGDSATEAFFGQGTRLTVV.